A selection of T cell receptor beta chains follows, all from one sample in a study of blood T cell repertoires in COVID-19. Measured with immunoSEQ multiplex PCR; TCRdb has only the in-frame clones, and not every one. In the table there are about 190,000 clones, about 88% of which are singletons. The material sequenced was peripheral blood. These receptors all stem from a human donor in a cohort sampled during active COVID-19. Both conserved end residues are part of each CDR3. The D gene is left open where the match is weak. Clone size appears in some rows only: once, few, many, or a class for an expanded clone.

v_call	clone_size	d_call	j_call	cdr3_aa	cdr3_nt
TRBV15	NA	TRBD1	TRBJ1-4	CATGTGDEKLFF	TGTGCGACCGGGACAGGGGATGAAAAACTGTTTTTT
TRBV29-1	NA	TRBD2	TRBJ2-1	CSVEDLRTTRGWLANYNEQFF	TGCAGCGTTGAAGATCTGAGGACGACGCGGGGGTGGCTAGCCAATTACAATGAGCAGTTCTTC
TRBV7-2	few	NA	TRBJ1-5	CASSSAWGGPSNQPQHF	TGTGCCAGCAGCTCCGCTTGGGGGGGACCTAGCAATCAGCCCCAGCATTTT
TRBV7-7	NA	TRBD2	TRBJ2-2	CASSLLVAGAGGELFF	TGTGCCAGCAGCTTACTGGTAGCGGGAGCCGGCGGGGAGCTGTTTTTT
TRBV7-6	NA	NA	TRBJ2-7	CASSLVPASVYYEQYF	TGTGCCAGCAGCTTAGTACCGGCTAGCGTTTACTACGAGCAGTACTTC
TRBV2	NA	TRBD2	TRBJ2-5	CASSSSGRGETQYF	TGTGCCAGCAGTAGTAGCGGGAGAGGAGAGACCCAGTACTTC
TRBV6-5	NA	NA	TRBJ1-6	CASSLGGAGGSPLHF	TGTGCCAGCAGCCTTGGGGGGGCCGGGGGGTCACCCCTCCACTTT
TRBV27	NA	TRBD1	TRBJ2-7	CASSYLPTGTYEQYF	TGTGCCAGCAGTTACCTCCCGACAGGGACCTACGAGCAGTACTTC
TRBV10-3	once	NA	TRBJ2-6	CAISEQGGAGANVLTF	TGTGCCATCAGTGAGCAGGGGGGAGCTGGGGCCAACGTCCTGACTTTC
TRBV7-2	NA	TRBD2	TRBJ2-3	CASSFSGGLDTQYF	TGTGCCAGCAGCTTTAGCGGGGGGCTCGATACGCAGTATTTT
TRBV10-2	NA	NA	TRBJ1-4	CASSDPRVHGEKLFF	TGCGCCAGCAGTGACCCCAGGGTCCATGGGGAAAAACTGTTTTTT
TRBV19	NA	TRBD2	TRBJ2-5	CASSRLAGGKKETQYF	TGTGCCAGTAGTCGCCTAGCGGGGGGTAAGAAAGAGACCCAGTACTTC
TRBV18	NA	NA	TRBJ1-1	CASSPPLTVANTEAFF	TGTGCCAGCTCACCACCCCTCACAGTCGCGAACACTGAAGCTTTCTTT
TRBV7-9	NA	NA	TRBJ1-6	CASSLAQGTSPLHF	TGTGCCAGCAGCTTAGCCCAGGGTACTTCACCCCTCCACTTT
TRBV5-6	NA	TRBD1	TRBJ2-7	CASSWNRGLKYEQYF	TGTGCCAGCAGCTGGAACAGGGGGCTCAAGTACGAGCAGTACTTC
TRBV19	NA	NA	TRBJ2-5	CASSIGLQGTETQYF	TGTGCCAGTAGTATAGGGCTACAGGGCACGGAGACCCAGTACTTC
TRBV19	NA	TRBD2	TRBJ2-1	CASSIKAGGPGEQFF	TGTGCCAGTAGTATCAAGGCGGGAGGGCCCGGTGAGCAGTTCTTC
TRBV4-3	NA	NA	TRBJ2-7	CASSQEQAAYEQYF	TGCGCCAGCAGCCAAGAGCAGGCAGCCTACGAGCAGTACTTC
TRBV24-1	NA	NA	TRBJ2-3	CATSDPGTSGDTQYF	TGTGCCACCAGTGATCCCGGGACTTCGGGAGATACGCAGTATTTT
TRBV2	NA	NA	TRBJ2-1	CASSELRSGPNEQFF	TGTGCCAGCAGTGAGTTGAGGAGCGGCCCCAATGAGCAGTTCTTC
TRBV7-8	NA	NA	TRBJ2-3	CASSFTGSSTDTQYF	TGTGCCAGCAGCTTCACAGGGAGTAGCACAGATACGCAGTATTTT
TRBV11-2	NA	TRBD1	TRBJ1-5	CASSAGTGRGQPQHF	TGTGCCAGCAGCGCCGGGACAGGGAGGGGTCAGCCCCAGCATTTT
TRBV5-4	few	TRBD2	TRBJ2-7	CASREREGPIYEQYF	TGTGCCAGCAGAGAGCGGGAGGGCCCCATATACGAGCAGTACTTC
TRBV7-2	NA	TRBD2	TRBJ2-1	CASTSGGASRSNEQFF	TGTGCCAGTACTAGCGGGGGGGCGAGTAGGTCCAATGAGCAGTTCTTC
TRBV29-1	NA	NA	TRBJ1-2	CSVEGTANYGYTF	TGCAGCGTTGAAGGGACAGCTAACTATGGCTACACCTTC
TRBV28	NA	NA	TRBJ1-1	CASSSTGWNTEAFF	TGTGCCAGCAGCTCGACAGGCTGGAACACTGAAGCTTTCTTT
TRBV27	few	TRBD1	TRBJ2-7	CASSLGQIGTYEQYF	TGTGCCAGCAGTTTGGGACAGATTGGGACCTACGAGCAGTACTTC